Described below is a single TCR beta chain sequence and its context. The target antigen is unknown. Germline V CDR1 and CDR2: MDHEN, SYDVKM. With 6 bases removed from V and 2 bases from J, the gap between germline ends came to 17 bases. The CDR3 is 15 residues long. These data belong to a study of blood T cells in healthy people across ages. Study-wide points: Diversity estimates from one million T cells were considered underestimates. TCR beta diversity tracked closely with naive T cell percentage. With unsorted PBMCs, a conclusive comparison of naive versus antigen-experienced cells was not possible.

With a J-beta primer mix and a sample-barcoded 5' primer, a second PCR ran about 7 to 12 cycles. Each cDNA was tagged by a template-switch adaptor containing 12 random nucleotides. One entry per CDR3 protein results from TCRdb running MiXCR on the 5' RACE reads. The sample shows 890,000 or so distinct CDR3 sequences, around 62% of them seen only once. Sequenced input: blood. The source of this sequence is a man aged 30-40 years in good health. The chain has TRBV28 and TRBJ2-7, with a possible D match to TRBD1 (6 bases). This CDR3 reads CASRPQGGLAYEQYF. In nucleotides, the CDR3 is TGTGCCAGCAGACCACAGGGCGGGCTAGCCTACGAGCAGTACTTC. Full variable domain (rest looked up from reference TRBV28 and TRBJ2-7): DVKVTQSSRYLVKRTGEKVFLECVQDMDHENMFWYRQDPGLGLRLIYFSYDVKMKEKGDIPEGYSVSREKKERFSLILESASTNQTSMYLCASRPQGGLAYEQYFGPGTRLTVT.